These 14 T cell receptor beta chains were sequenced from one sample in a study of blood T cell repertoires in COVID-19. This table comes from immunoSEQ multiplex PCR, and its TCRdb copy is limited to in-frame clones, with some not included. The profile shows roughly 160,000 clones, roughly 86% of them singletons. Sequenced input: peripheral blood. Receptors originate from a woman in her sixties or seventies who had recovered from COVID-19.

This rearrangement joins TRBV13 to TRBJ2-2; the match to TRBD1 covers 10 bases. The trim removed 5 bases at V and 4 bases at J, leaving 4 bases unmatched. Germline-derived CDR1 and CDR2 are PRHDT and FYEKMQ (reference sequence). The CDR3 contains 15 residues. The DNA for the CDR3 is TGTGCCAGCAGCCCCGGGACAGGGGCCACCGGGGAGCTGTTTTTT. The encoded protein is CASSPGTGATGELFF.

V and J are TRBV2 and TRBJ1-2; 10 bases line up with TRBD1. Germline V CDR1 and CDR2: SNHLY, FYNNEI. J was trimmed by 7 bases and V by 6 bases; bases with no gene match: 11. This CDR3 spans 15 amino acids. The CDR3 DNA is TGTGCCAGCAGCGCCGACAGGGGGCGCGGGGCTGGCTACACCTTC. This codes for CASSADRGRGAGYTF.

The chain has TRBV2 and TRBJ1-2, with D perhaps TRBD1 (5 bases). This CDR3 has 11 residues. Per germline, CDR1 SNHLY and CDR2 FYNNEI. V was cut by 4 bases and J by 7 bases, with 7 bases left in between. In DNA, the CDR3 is TGTGCCAGCAGTGTACAGGTTGGCTACACCTTC. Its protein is CASSVQVGYTF.

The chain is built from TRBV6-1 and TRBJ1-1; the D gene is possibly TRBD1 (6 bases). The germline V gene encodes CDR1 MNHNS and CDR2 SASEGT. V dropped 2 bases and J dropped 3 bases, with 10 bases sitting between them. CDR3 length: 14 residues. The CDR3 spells CASSENDRYTEAFF. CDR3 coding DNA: TGTGCCAGCAGTGAAAACGACAGGTACACTGAAGCTTTCTTT.

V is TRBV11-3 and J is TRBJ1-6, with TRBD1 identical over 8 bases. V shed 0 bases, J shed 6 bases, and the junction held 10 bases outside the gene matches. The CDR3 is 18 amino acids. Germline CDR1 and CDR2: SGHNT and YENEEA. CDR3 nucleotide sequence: TGTGCCAGCAGCTTAGATAGACAGGGGAAGGGTAGTAATTCACCCCTCCACTTT. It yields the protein CASSLDRQGKGSNSPLHF.

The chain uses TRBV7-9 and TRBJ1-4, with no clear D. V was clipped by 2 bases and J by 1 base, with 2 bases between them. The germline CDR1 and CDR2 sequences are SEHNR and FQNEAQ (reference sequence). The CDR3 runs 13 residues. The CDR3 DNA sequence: TGTGCCAGCAGCTTACAAACTAATGAAAAACTGTTTTTT. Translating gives CASSLQTNEKLFF. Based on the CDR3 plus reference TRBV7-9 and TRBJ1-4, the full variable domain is DTGVSQNPRHKITKRGQNVTFRCDPISEHNRLYWYRQTLGQGPEFLTYFQNEAQLEKSRLLSDRFSAERPKGSFSTLEIQRTEQGDSAMYLCASSLQTNEKLFFGSGTQLSVL.

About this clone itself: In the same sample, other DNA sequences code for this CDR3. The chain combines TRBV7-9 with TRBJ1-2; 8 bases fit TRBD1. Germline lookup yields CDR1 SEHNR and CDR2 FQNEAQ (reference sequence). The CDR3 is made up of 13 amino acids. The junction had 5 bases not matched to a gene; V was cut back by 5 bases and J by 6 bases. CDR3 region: CASSRGQGDGYTF. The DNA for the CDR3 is TGTGCCAGCAGCCGAGGACAGGGAGATGGCTACACCTTC.

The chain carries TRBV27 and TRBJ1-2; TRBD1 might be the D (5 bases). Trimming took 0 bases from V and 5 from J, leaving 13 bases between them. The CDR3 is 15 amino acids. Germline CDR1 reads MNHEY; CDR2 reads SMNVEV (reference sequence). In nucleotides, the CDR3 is TGTGCCAGCAGTTTATCCAGGGCCCACCAGTATGGCTACACCTTC. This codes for CASSLSRAHQYGYTF.

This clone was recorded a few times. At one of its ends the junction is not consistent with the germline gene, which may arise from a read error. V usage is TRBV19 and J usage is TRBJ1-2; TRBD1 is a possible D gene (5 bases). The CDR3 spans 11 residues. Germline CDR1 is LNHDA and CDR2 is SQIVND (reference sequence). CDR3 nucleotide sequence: TGTGGCAGTGGGGGGAACTATGGCTACACCTTC. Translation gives CGSGGNYGYTF.

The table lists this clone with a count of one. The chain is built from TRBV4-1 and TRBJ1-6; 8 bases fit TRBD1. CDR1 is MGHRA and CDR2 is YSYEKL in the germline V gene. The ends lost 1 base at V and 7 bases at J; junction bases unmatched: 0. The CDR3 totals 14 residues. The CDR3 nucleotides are TGCGCCAGCAGCCAAGGACAGGGGAATTCACCCCTCCACTTT. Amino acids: CASSQGQGNSPLHF.

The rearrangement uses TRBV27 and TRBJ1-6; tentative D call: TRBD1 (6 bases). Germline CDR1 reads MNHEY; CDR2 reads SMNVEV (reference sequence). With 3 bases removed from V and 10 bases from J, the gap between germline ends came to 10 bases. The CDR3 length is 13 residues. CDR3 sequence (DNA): TGTGCCAGCAGTTTTAGGGGGGGATCACCCCTCCACTTT. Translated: CASSFRGGSPLHF.

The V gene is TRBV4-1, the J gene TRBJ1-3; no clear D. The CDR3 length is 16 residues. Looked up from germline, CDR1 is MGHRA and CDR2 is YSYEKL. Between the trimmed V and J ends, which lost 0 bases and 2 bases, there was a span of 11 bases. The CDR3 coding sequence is TGCGCCAGCAGCCAAGATTCCCAGGCTGCTGGAAACACCATATATTTT. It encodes CASSQDSQAAGNTIYF.

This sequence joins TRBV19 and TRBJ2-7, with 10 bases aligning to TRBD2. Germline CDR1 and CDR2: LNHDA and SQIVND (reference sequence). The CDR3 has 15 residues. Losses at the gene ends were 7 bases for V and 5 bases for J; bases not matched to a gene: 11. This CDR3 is CASMGAGGPLDEQYF. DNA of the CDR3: TGTGCCAGTATGGGAGCGGGGGGGCCCCTCGACGAGCAGTACTTC.

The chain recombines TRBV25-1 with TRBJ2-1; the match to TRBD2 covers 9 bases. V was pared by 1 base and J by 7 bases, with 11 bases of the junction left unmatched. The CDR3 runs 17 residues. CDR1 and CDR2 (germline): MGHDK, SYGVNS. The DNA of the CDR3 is TGTGCCAGCAGTGAATTTAAAGCGGGGGGTGGGCATAATGAGCAGTTCTTC. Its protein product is CASSEFKAGGGHNEQFF.